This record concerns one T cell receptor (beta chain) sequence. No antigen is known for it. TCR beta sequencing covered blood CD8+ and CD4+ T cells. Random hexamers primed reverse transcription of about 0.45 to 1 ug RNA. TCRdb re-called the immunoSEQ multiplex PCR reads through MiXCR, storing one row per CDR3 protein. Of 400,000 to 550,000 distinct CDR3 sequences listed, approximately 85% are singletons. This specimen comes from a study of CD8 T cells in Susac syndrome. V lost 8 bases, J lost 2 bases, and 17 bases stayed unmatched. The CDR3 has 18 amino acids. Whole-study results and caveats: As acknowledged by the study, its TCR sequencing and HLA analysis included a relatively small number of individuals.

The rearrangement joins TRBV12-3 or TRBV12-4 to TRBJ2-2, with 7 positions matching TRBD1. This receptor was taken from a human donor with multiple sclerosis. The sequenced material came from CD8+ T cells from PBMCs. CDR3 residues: CASYSNSPDRANTGELFF. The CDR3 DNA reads TGTGCCAGCTACAGCAACTCCCCCGACAGGGCAAACACCGGGGAGCTGTTTTTT.